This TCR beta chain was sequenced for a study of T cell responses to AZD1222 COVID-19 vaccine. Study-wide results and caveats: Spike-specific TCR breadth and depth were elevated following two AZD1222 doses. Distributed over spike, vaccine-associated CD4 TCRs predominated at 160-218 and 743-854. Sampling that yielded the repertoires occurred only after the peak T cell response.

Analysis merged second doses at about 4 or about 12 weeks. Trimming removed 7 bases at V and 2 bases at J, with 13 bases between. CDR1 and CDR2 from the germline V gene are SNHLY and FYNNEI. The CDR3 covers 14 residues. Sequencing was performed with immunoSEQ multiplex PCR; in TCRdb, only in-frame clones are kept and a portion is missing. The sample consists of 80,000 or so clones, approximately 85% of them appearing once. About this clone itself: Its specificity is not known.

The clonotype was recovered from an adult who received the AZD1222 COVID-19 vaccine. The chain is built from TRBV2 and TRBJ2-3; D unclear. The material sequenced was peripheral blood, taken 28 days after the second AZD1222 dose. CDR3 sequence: CASTGMLITDTQYF. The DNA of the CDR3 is TGTGCCAGCACGGGTATGCTAATCACAGATACGCAGTATTTT.